This T cell receptor (beta chain) was captured in a study of regulatory T cells in long-lasting Graves disease. Study results and caveats: Because few samples were included, accuracy may have been lower. New patients shared approximately 1,000 public clonotypes, and persistent patients shared more, with under 3,500.

Both iRepertoire HTBI primers and Arm-PCR of CDR3 regions were used to build the TCR beta libraries. TCRdb itself ran the multiplex PCR reads through MiXCR, one entry per CDR3 protein. The sample lists approximately 690,000 distinct CDR3 sequences, about 32% occurring once. CDR1 SGHKS and CDR2 YYEKEE come from the germline V gene (reference sequence). V gave up 4 bases and J gave up 1 base, with 8 bases separating them. This CDR3 spans 13 amino acids. In its sample, this clonotype was seen a few times. Its antigen is still unknown. Indicated time point: persistent/refractory GD, antithyroid drugs over 5 years with positive TRAb. The TCR library was made from RNA extracted from PBMCs. In this cohort, patients came from an endocrinology department located in Xi'an, China.

This sequence originates from a female donor with Graves disease. The material was peripheral blood mononuclear cells (PBMCs), obtained when the disease was refractory, from a patient treated with antithyroid drugs. The chain carries TRBV5-5 and TRBJ1-1; D is ambiguous. The DNA for the CDR3 is TGTGCCAGCAGCCGGGCGTGGAACACTGAAGCTTTCTTT. It yields the protein CASSRAWNTEAFF.